The rows below give T cell receptor beta chains drawn from one sample of a study of T cells in Graves' hyperthyroidism and ophthalmopathy. TCRdb processed the multiplex PCR reads anew with MiXCR; each CDR3 protein has one entry. The sample contains fewer than 450,000 distinct CDR3 sequences, about 18% of which appear only once. The sequenced sample was blood. These receptors all stem from a woman aged 25 to 39 with Graves' hyperthyroidism that later progressed to Graves' ophthalmopathy. Both conserved end residues are part of each CDR3. D genes are given only for firm matches. Some rows mark clone size as missing; the rest say once, few, many or name a class of expanded clone.

TRBV24-1	many	TRBD1	TRBJ2-2	TGTGCCACCAGTGACCTTACAGGGGGCGCGGGGGAGCTGTTTTTT	CATSDLTGGAGELFF
TRBV29-1	-	-	TRBJ1-1	TGCAGCGTTGAATCCGCCACTGAAGCTTTCTTT	CSVESATEAFF
TRBV27	many	TRBD2	TRBJ2-1	TGTGCCAGCAGTTTCGCACTAGCGGTCTCCTACAATGAGCAGTTCTTC	CASSFALAVSYNEQFF
TRBV11-2	many	-	TRBJ2-5	TGTGCCAGCAGCCCGACCCCCGGGGGCCGCCCCTCAAGTACCCAGTACTTC	CASSPTPGGRPSSTQYF
TRBV6-2/TRBV6-3	-	-	TRBJ1-5	TGTGCCAGCAGCCCGGTGGGGGGTAGTAGGCCCCAGCATTTT	CASSPVGGSRPQHF
TRBV10-1	-	TRBD2	TRBJ2-2	TGCGCCAGCAGAGCTGCCGCGGGGGGAATCGACGGGGAGCTGTTTTTT	CASRAAAGGIDGELFF
TRBV28	many	-	TRBJ2-7	TGTGCCAGCAGCCAGACAGGCGGCTCCTACGAGCAGTACTTC	CASSQTGGSYEQYF
TRBV7-8	many	-	TRBJ1-4	TGTGCCAGCAGCCCTGGGACTCTGGACGATGGTGAAAAACTGTTTTTT	CASSPGTLDDGEKLFF
TRBV20-1	many	TRBD2	TRBJ2-1	TGCAGTGCTGGGACGTATAGCGGGGGGGACTACAATGAGCAGTTCTTC	CSAGTYSGGDYNEQFF
TRBV20-1	-	TRBD2	TRBJ2-1	TGCAGTGCTAGAGATCCTAGCGGGAGGGGGGTTGAGCAGTTCTTC	CSARDPSGRGVEQFF
TRBV2	-	TRBD2	TRBJ2-1	TGTGCCAGCACCCTAGGCGGGAGCTCTTACAATGAGCAGTTCTTC	CASTLGGSSYNEQFF
TRBV11-3	-	TRBD2	TRBJ2-3	TGTGCCAGCAGCTTAGATCTCGGACTAGCGGGAGCGGTGACAGATACGCAGTATTTT	CASSLDLGLAGAVTDTQYF
TRBV7-9	-	TRBD1	TRBJ2-5	TGTGCCAGCAGCTTAGAGGGTCGGACAGGGGGAATGGAGACCCAGTACTTC	CASSLEGRTGGMETQYF
TRBV4-2	-	-	TRBJ1-5	TGTGCCAGCAGCCAAGATAGGAAGTGGGAGGCCCAGCATTTT	CASSQDRKWEAQHF
TRBV13	-	-	TRBJ2-7	TGTGCCAGCGGGACGGGGGGCAGCGACGAGCAGTACTTC	CASGTGGSDEQYF
TRBV7-4	-	-	TRBJ2-1	TGTGCCAGCAGCTTAGCCTGGGGAAGGTACAATGAGCAGTTCTTC	CASSLAWGRYNEQFF
TRBV18	many	TRBD1	TRBJ1-5	TGTGCCAGCTCTCCTACGGGACAGCACAATCAGCCCCAGCATTTT	CASSPTGQHNQPQHF
TRBV7-8	many	-	TRBJ2-5	TGTGCCAGCACCAATACACCCGGGACTCTTCCGTACTTC	CASTNTPGTLPYF
TRBV2	-	TRBD2	TRBJ2-2	TGTGCCAGCAGTGGGACTAGCGGGGGGGCGGTCACCGGGGAGCTGTTTTTT	CASSGTSGGAVTGELFF
TRBV19	many	-	TRBJ2-2	TGTGCCAGTAGTCAGGACCGGACCACCGGGGAGCTGTTTTTT	CASSQDRTTGELFF
TRBV11-2	many	-	TRBJ2-7	TGTGCCAGCAGCTTTGGCGGAGGAGACTACGAGCAGTACTTC	CASSFGGGDYEQYF
TRBV20-1	few	-	TRBJ1-4	TGCAGTGCTAGAGTAGGTGAAAAACTGTTTTTT	CSARVGEKLFF
TRBV10-3	many	-	TRBJ1-1	TGTGCCATCAGTGCAGGGTACAATAAGAGGAACACTGAAGCTTTCTTT	CAISAGYNKRNTEAFF
TRBV6-5	once	-	TRBJ2-7	TGTGCCAGCAGTTACGTTGCGGGGGCCGAGCAGTACTTC	CASSYVAGAEQYF
TRBV11-2	-	-	TRBJ2-2	TGTGCCAGCAGCTACCCCTATGGTATGGGGTTTGACACCGGGGGGCTGTTTTTT	CASSYPYGMGFDTGGLFF
TRBV12-3/TRBV12-4	many	TRBD1	TRBJ1-2	TGTGCCAGCAGTTCTCTAAAGGACAGGCCAACCTATGGCTACACCTTC	CASSSLKDRPTYGYTF
TRBV28	many	TRBD2	TRBJ2-5	TGTGCCAGCGGTGGGGGGAGGGAAGAGACCCAGTACTTC	CASGGGREETQYF
TRBV24-1	-	-	TRBJ1-1	TGTGCCACCAGTGATTTTTGGGGAACTGAAGCTTTCTTT	CATSDFWGTEAFF
TRBV29-1	-	-	TRBJ2-2	TGCAGCGTTGAAGACTACAGGCTTTCGAACACCGGGGAGCTGTTTTTT	CSVEDYRLSNTGELFF
TRBV3-1	many	TRBD1	TRBJ1-2	TGTGCCAGCAGCCAAGATCACGCCCTTGGACAGGGGGTACGGAATGGCTACACCTTC	CASSQDHALGQGVRNGYTF
TRBV11-2	many	-	TRBJ2-1	TGTGCCAGCAGCTTAGATCGGCAGGTGGCGTTCTTC	CASSLDRQVAFF
TRBV2	-	-	TRBJ1-6	TGTGCCAGCAGTGACTACCCGAGCTCCTATAATTCACCCCTCCACTTT	CASSDYPSSYNSPLHF
TRBV24-1	many	-	TRBJ2-1	TGTGCCACCAGTGAACCGGGACGGTCTCGCAATGAGCAGTTCTTC	CATSEPGRSRNEQFF
TRBV19	many	TRBD2	TRBJ2-2	TGTGCCAGTAGTAAAGGGAGGGAACTAGCCTACACGAACACCGGGGAGCTGTTTTTT	CASSKGRELAYTNTGELFF
TRBV10-1	-	-	TRBJ1-1	TGCGCCAGCAGTGAACAGACTAACACTGAAGCTTTCTTT	CASSEQTNTEAFF
TRBV15	-	TRBD1	TRBJ1-5	TGTGCCACCAGCGTCCCGGACAGGGGGAGTCAGCCCCAGCATTTT	CATSVPDRGSQPQHF
TRBV6-5	many	TRBD1	TRBJ2-2	TGTGCCAGCAGTTACCGGGACAGGTTGACCGGGGAGCTGTTTTTT	CASSYRDRLTGELFF
TRBV3-1	-	TRBD1	TRBJ1-6	TGTGCCAGCAGCCCCCGGACAGGCGGGGGCTGGAATTCACCCCTCCACTTT	CASSPRTGGGWNSPLHF
TRBV18	many	-	TRBJ2-3	TGTGCCAGCTCACCACGCAACACAGATACGCAGTATTTT	CASSPRNTDTQYF
TRBV6-2/TRBV6-3	few	-	TRBJ2-1	TGTGCCAGCATGACTTTCCTAAGCTCCTACAATGAGCAGTTCTTC	CASMTFLSSYNEQFF
TRBV30	many	-	TRBJ1-6	TGTGCCTGGAGTGGGACAGATAATTCACCCCTCCACTTT	CAWSGTDNSPLHF
TRBV6-1	many	TRBD1	TRBJ1-5	TGTGCCAGCAGGCGGACAGGGGGCAATCAGCCCCAGCATTTT	CASRRTGGNQPQHF
TRBV20-1	many	-	TRBJ2-4	TGCAGTGCTAAGGCACTAGCCAAAAACATTCAGTACTTC	CSAKALAKNIQYF
TRBV20-1	-	TRBD1	TRBJ1-1	TGCAGTGCTACAGGGGGCGCGATGAACACTGAAGCTTTCTTT	CSATGGAMNTEAFF